The entry below describes one T cell receptor (beta chain). No antigen is known for it. It has no much larger one-base neighbor in the sample; base qualities were not kept. TCRbeta CDR3 regions were amplified from genomic DNA by means of the immunoSEQ Assay, a bias-controlled multiplex PCR. In the source study's methods: The number of nucleated cells in each sample was estimated by amplification of reference gene primers within the assay. To quantify the absolute abundance of each unique TCRbeta CDR3 rearrangement, sequence reads were collapsed and filtered. For each sample, productive Simpson clonality was calculated by taking the square root of Simpson's diversity index across productive rearrangements. TCRdb took over this immuneACCESS table, retaining in-frame rearrangements with V and J assigned. Such tables are incomplete; in checked studies, under half of the missing clones stem from an unresolved V gene, and the remainder is unexplained. The DNA gave D and trimming, while V, J and clone size come from that table. In this sample the table shows a few hundred thousand clones, around 88% of which occur a single time. Jointly, the top ten make up 2.5% of the sample.

These data originate in a study of blood T cell repertoires in COVID-19 (dated by TCRdb to the early 2020s). Regarding the research as a whole: The collaborator samples originated in the United States, Italy and Spain and spanned the acute and convalescent phases of COVID-19. The prospective study material was composed of cDNA or gDNA derived from T cells, B-cell-depleted T cells, or PBMCs. Subjects who had been exposed to COVID-19, were actively infected with it, or had recovered from it provided the deeply sampled blood TCRbeta repertoires that made up the dataset. The repertoires were made available in a free public database intended to serve as a resource for research on the immune response to SARS-CoV-2. Samples came from the ongoing ImmuneRACE study (first 160 participants) plus 1,254 subjects from 6 global collaborators. Sample metadata almost always included a de-identified subject ID, COVID-19 status, age in years and sex. Where available, HLA class I and class II types were obtained from metadata supplied by the sample provider rather than from assay-based typing. General conclusions and limits of the study: Clinical and demographic metadata were provided uncurated, with the amount varying by source and participant.

In the prospective study, participants were roughly 18 to 100 years old, resided in fewer than 25 geographic areas of the United States, and were enrolled through a virtual design. In the prospective study, participants were assigned to cohorts based on the clinical history participants reported in a screening survey and a study questionnaire. Mobile phlebotomists in the prospective study collected whole blood, serum and a nasopharyngeal or oropharyngeal swab from every participant. Over an approximately 2-month period, participants in the prospective study had the option of providing additional blood draws and questionnaires. Before DNA extraction, blood samples from the prospective study were shipped at room temperature or frozen. The V end loses 0 bases and the J end loses 2 bases, and a stretch of 11 bases separates them. Inclusive of the bounding cysteine and phenylalanine, the CDR3 is 16 residues long. CDR3 DNA only is kept here, 48 bases in frame from base 1. Reading the germline V gene (reference sequence) gives CDR1 MNHEY and CDR2 SMNVEV.

This chain is built from TRBV27 and TRBJ1-3, with the D gene too uncertain to name. The TCR comes from a woman aged 40 to 50 with acute COVID-19. The sequenced sample was PBMCs or T cells enriched from blood (not recorded which). The DNA is as follows: TGTGCCAGCAGTTTATCTGCAGTGGGCCCTGGAAACACCATATATTTT. Translated, this is CASSLSAVGPGNTIYF.